This TCR beta chain was captured in a study of shared clonotypes between healthy human individuals. Findings and limits, study-wide: Naive CD4 clonotypes were shared across a handful of donors at about 5.2%. Estimated richness values were generally larger in naive subsets than in memory subsets.

Produced via immunoSEQ multiplex PCR; TCRdb's table is partial and in-frame only. This repertoire shows around 510,000 clones, about 96% found once; its top ten account for about 0.067%. As for this clone: Antigen specificity is unknown.

The receptor was isolated from a woman in her 30s in good health. Sample: naive CD4+ T cells sorted from blood. Subset indicated: CD45RA+ positively selected.

CDR3 protein: CASSINPRSGNQPQHF. CDR3 nucleotides: TGTGCCAGTAGTATTAATCCCAGGTCGGGCAATCAGCCCCAGCATTTT. The chain is built from TRBV19 and TRBJ1-5; D not resolved. The germline V gene has CDR1 LNHDA and CDR2 SQIVND (reference sequence). The CDR3 totals 16 residues. V dropped 3 bases and J dropped 2 bases, with 14 bases sitting between them. Together with reference TRBV19 and TRBJ1-5, the CDR3 gives the full variable domain: DGGITQSPKYLFRKEGQNVTLSCEQNLNHDAMYWYRQDPGQGLRLIYYSQIVNDFQKGDIAEGYSVSREKKESFPLTVTSAQKNPTAFYLCASSINPRSGNQPQHFGDGTRLSIL.